This paragraph reports one T cell receptor (beta chain). This specimen comes from a study of blood T cell repertoires in COVID-19. As for the study in general: The United States, Italy and Spain were the sources of the acute and convalescent COVID-19 samples. T cells, B-cell-depleted T cells, or PBMCs provided the cDNA or gDNA that served as material.

The authors' processing: Reference gene primer amplification in the assay estimated nucleated cell counts. Sequencing was performed with immunoSEQ multiplex PCR; in TCRdb, only in-frame clones are kept and a portion is missing. The DNA gave D and trimming, while V, J and clone size come from that table. The table has around 97,000 clones, 70% to 85% seen once. Germline CDR1 SGHDT, CDR2 YYEEEE. CDR3 length equals 15 residues. The ends lost 0 bases at V and 3 bases at J; junction bases unmatched: 2. This sequence was found in a man between 65 and 85 years old with acute or convalescent COVID-19. Sequencing was carried out using peripheral blood. The rearrangement joins TRBV5-6 to TRBJ2-1; 8 positions match TRBD2. DNA for the CDR3: TGTGCCAGCAGCTTGGCCGGGACTAGCTACAATGAGCAGTTCTTC. Translated, it gives CASSLAGTSYNEQFF.